This TCR beta chain was identified in a study of cytomegalovirus exposure and HLA in healthy donors. Broader study findings: Accounts indicate the classifier identified cytomegalovirus status with strong specificity and sensitivity.

The sample holds one count of this clone. The antigen remains undetermined. Clones were read by immunoSEQ multiplex PCR, and TCRdb kept only the in-frame ones, dropping some. The sample records 76,000 or so clones, roughly 95% being singletons. Germline CDR1 reads LNHDA; CDR2 reads SQIVND (reference sequence). The CDR3 is 16 residues long. V lost 4 bases to trimming and J lost 0 bases; unmatched junction nucleotides: 7. Sequencing input: PBMCs. The chain carries TRBV19 and TRBJ1-1; 8 bases line up with TRBD1. The sequence was collected from a woman younger than 35 in good health and CMV-seropositive. The CDR3 protein is CASSKDRATLNTEAFF. The CDR3 bases are TGTGCCAGTAGTAAGGACAGGGCTACCTTGAACACTGAAGCTTTCTTT.